This T cell receptor beta chain appears in the sequencing data of a study of T cell responses to AZD1222 COVID-19 vaccine. This clone has only a few counts. The antigen remains undetermined. Here immunoSEQ multiplex PCR was the method, and the copy in TCRdb shows in-frame clones only, minus some. The sample contains 150,000 to 200,000 clones, 80% to 95% of which appear only once. The CDR3 has 15 residues. Germline CDR1 and CDR2: SGHNT and YYREEE (reference sequence). With V trimmed by 3 bases and J by 4 bases, 8 bases remained unmatched. Study outcomes and limitations: With two AZD1222 doses given, Spike-specific TCR breadth and depth both rose. After the peak T cell response, and only then, were repertoires sampled. The study identified only a handful of AZD1222 recipients as seropositive at baseline.

The specimen was peripheral blood, collected 28 days after the second AZD1222 dose. This clonotype originated in an adult who received the AZD1222 COVID-19 vaccine. The gene calls are TRBV5-4 and TRBJ2-5; TRBD2 aligns across 8 bases. The CDR3 is CASSSRAGEGETQYF. As DNA, the CDR3 is TGTGCCAGCAGCTCCCGAGCGGGGGAGGGAGAGACCCAGTACTTC.